The 8 T cell receptor beta chains below all came from one sample that was sequenced in a study of blood T cell repertoires in COVID-19. Libraries were prepared by immunoSEQ multiplex PCR; TCRdb keeps only in-frame clonotypes and omits some of them. The sample lists approximately 320,000 clones; around 90% were seen once. The material sequenced was PBMCs or T cells enriched from blood (not recorded which). The source is a man aged 60-69 years who had recovered from COVID-19.

The chain carries TRBV18 and TRBJ2-7; perhaps TRBD2 as D (5 bases). CDR1 KGHSH and CDR2 LQKENI come from the germline V gene. V was shortened by 6 bases and J by 1 base, with 10 bases between the two germline ends. The CDR3 runs 13 residues. CDR3 bases: TGTGCCAGCTCCCCGAGGGATTCCTACGAGCAGTACTTC. As protein: CASSPRDSYEQYF.

The chain couples TRBV15 to TRBJ1-1; TRBD1 aligns across 7 bases. Germline CDR1 reads LNHNV; CDR2 reads YYDKDF (reference sequence). The CDR3 runs to 15 residues. J lost 1 base, V lost 3 bases, and 5 bases had no gene match. CDR3 sequence reads: CATSRGQFKNTEAFF. The CDR3 nucleotides read TGTGCCACCAGCAGGGGACAGTTTAAGAACACTGAAGCTTTCTTT.

The V call is TRBV19, the J call TRBJ1-2; D remains ambiguous. The germline V gene encodes CDR1 LNHDA and CDR2 SQIVND (reference sequence). Trimming cost V 0 bases and J 7 bases, with 15 bases left between them. This CDR3 has 15 amino acids. In nucleotides, the CDR3 is TGTGCCAGTAGTATAGATCGAAGAGGGCGAAGTGGCTACACCTTC. It codes for CASSIDRRGRSGYTF.

The chain employs TRBV15 and TRBJ2-7; weak D call: TRBD2 (5 bases). CDR3 size: 14 residues. Trimming removed 1 base from V and 3 bases from J, with 10 bases in between. The germline gives CDR1 LNHNV, CDR2 YYDKDF (reference sequence). CDR3 in DNA: TGTGCCACCAGCAGAGCTAAGCGGTTCTACGAGCAGTACTTC. Its translation: CATSRAKRFYEQYF.

The genes are TRBV5-4 and TRBJ2-1; no firm D call. The V gene lost 0 bases and the J gene lost 12 bases, with 10 bases spanning the gap. The length of the CDR3 is 12 residues. In germline, CDR1 is SGHNT, CDR2 YYREEE (reference sequence). CDR3 nucleotide sequence: TGTGCCAGCAGCTTGGAGCTAGGCGGGCAGTTCTTC. The encoded protein is CASSLELGGQFF.

This rearrangement joins TRBV10-1 to TRBJ2-1; 11 positions agree with TRBD2. V dropped 2 bases and J dropped 7; count of bases not matched to a gene: 1. CDR1 is WNHNN, CDR2 SYGVQD, per germline (reference sequence). This CDR3 is 14 amino acids long. The CDR3 region has the DNA TGCGCCAGCAGTGAGACTAGCGGGAGTAATGAGCAGTTCTTC. It codes for CASSETSGSNEQFF.

The rearrangement links TRBV28 to TRBJ1-2; TRBD1 aligns across 9 bases. The V and J ends lost 4 bases and 10 bases, in that order; junction bases with no gene match: 7. The CDR3 loop spans 13 amino acids. The germline CDR1 and CDR2 sequences are MDHEN and SYDVKM. The CDR3, as DNA: TGTGCCAGCAGTTCGCGGGACAGGGAAGCCTACACCTTC. Amino acids: CASSSRDREAYTF.

The V call is TRBV19, the J call TRBJ2-7; 8 nucleotides align to TRBD2. Trimming took 6 bases from V and 6 from J; bases not matched to a gene: 13. The germline V gene has CDR1 LNHDA and CDR2 SQIVND (reference sequence). The CDR3 runs 15 residues. The CDR3 loop is CASSQRGTSLSEQYF. The CDR3 DNA sequence: TGTGCCAGTAGCCAAAGAGGGACTAGTCTCAGCGAGCAGTACTTC.